This TCR beta chain was identified during a study of cytomegalovirus exposure and HLA in healthy donors. Both 60 Vbeta primers and 13 Jbeta primers went into the PCR. Sequencing used immunoSEQ multiplex PCR; TCRdb keeps in-frame clones, though not all of them. The table has 100,000 to 150,000 clones, approximately 78% seen once; the top ten hold about 1.5%. The origin of this receptor is a female donor in good health and CMV-seronegative. What was sequenced was PBMCs.

The DNA for the CDR3 is TGTGCCAGTATTCCCCGGACAGGGGCTAGCACAGATACGCAGTATTTT. This gives the protein CASIPRTGASTDTQYF. The V and J genes are TRBV19 and TRBJ2-3; 9 nucleotides line up with TRBD1. J lost 0 bases, V lost 7 bases, and 8 bases had no gene match. This CDR3 contains 16 residues. The germline V gene encodes CDR1 LNHDA and CDR2 SQIVND (reference sequence).